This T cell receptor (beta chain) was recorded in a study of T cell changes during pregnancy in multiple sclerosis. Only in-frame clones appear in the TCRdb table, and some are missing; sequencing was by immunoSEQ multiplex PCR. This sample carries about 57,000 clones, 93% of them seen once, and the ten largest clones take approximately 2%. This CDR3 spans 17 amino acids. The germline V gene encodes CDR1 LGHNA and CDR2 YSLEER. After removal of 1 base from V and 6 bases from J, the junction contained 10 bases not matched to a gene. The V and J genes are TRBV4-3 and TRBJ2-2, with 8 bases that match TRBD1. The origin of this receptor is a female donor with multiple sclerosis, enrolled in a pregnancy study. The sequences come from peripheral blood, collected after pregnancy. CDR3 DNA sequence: TGCGCCAGCAGCCAAGGAACGGGACAGGCTAAGTCCGGGGAGCTGTTTTTT. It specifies CASSQGTGQAKSGELFF.